One and the same sample provided the 20 T cell receptor beta chains below, sequenced in a study of OX40 agonist ivuxolimab in advanced cancers. Using immunoSEQ multiplex PCR, the repertoire was profiled, and TCRdb retains in-frame clones only, with some absent. The sample has some 78,000 clones, roughly nine tenths seen once; the top ten hold 2.8%. The sequencing here drew on CD4+ or CD8+ T cells sorted from blood, taken in a trial of the OX40 agonist ivuxolimab. The receptors originated from an adult with an advanced solid tumor such as melanoma, head and neck, liver or kidney cancer.

In nucleotides, the CDR3 is TGTGCCATCAGTGAGTCTACTAGCGGGAGCATCGGGCATGAGCAGTTCTTC. Protein product: CAISESTSGSIGHEQFF. The chain joins TRBV10-3 to TRBJ2-1; 11 nucleotides agree with TRBD2. The J segment lost 8 bases and the V segment lost 0 bases, leaving 9 bases of the junction unmatched. Germline-derived CDR1 and CDR2 are ENHRY and SYGVKD. The CDR3 spans 17 residues.

V and J are TRBV6-1 and TRBJ2-7; TRBD1 might be the D (6 bases). Germline assignment: CDR1 MNHNS and CDR2 SASEGT. This CDR3 has 13 amino acids. Trimming took 4 bases from V and 4 from J, leaving 11 bases between them. This chain's CDR3 is CASSARGLYEQYF. CDR3 nucleotide sequence: TGTGCCAGCAGTGCCAGGGGTTTATACGAGCAGTACTTC.

This sequence joins TRBV5-1 and TRBJ2-7; 7 bases match TRBD1. V lost 7 bases, J lost 2 bases, and 9 bases stayed unmatched. CDR1 and CDR2 (germline): SGHRS, YFSETQ. The CDR3 consists of 14 residues. The CDR3 DNA sequence: TGCGCCAGCTTCGACAGGGCGAGCCCCTACGAGCAGTACTTC. Its translation is CASFDRASPYEQYF.

In its sample, this clone was seen once. The chain combines TRBV2 with TRBJ2-5; no firm D call. Germline CDR1 and CDR2: SNHLY and FYNNEI. The CDR3 sequence is 14 residues long. V was clipped by 2 bases and J by 5 bases, with 12 bases between them. The CDR3 DNA is TGTGCCAGCAGTGAAAGTTTCGAGTTGGAGACCCAGTACTTC. Its protein product is CASSESFELETQYF.

This chain links TRBV28 with TRBJ1-5, with D possibly matching TRBD1 (6 bases). CDR1 and CDR2 from the germline V gene are MDHEN and SYDVKM. The CDR3 length is 14 residues. The V gene lost 6 bases and the J gene lost 2 bases, with 11 bases spanning the gap. Here the CDR3 reads CASRGGFGNQPQHF. In DNA form, the CDR3 reads TGTGCCAGCAGAGGGGGATTTGGCAATCAGCCCCAGCATTTT.

This sequence joins TRBV29-1 and TRBJ2-3; D is uncertain. The CDR3 totals 15 residues. Germline V lookup: CDR1 SQVTM, CDR2 ANQGSEA. The ends were cut back, 4 bases at V and 6 bases at J, with 20 bases in the middle. CDR3 DNA sequence: TGCAGCGTTGTTCGTAGAGCCGGCATCACGGATACGCAGTATTTT. Protein sequence: CSVVRRAGITDTQYF.

V usage is TRBV6-7 and J usage is TRBJ2-5, with TRBD2 matching over 7 bases. TRBV6-7 is an ORF, with its function uncertain. V shed 0 bases, J shed 4 bases, and the junction held 14 bases outside the gene matches. CDR3 size: 18 residues. DNA for the CDR3: TGTGCCAGCAGTTACTCGAGATTGAGATGGTGGGAGGGAGAGACCCAGTACTTC. Its translation is CASSYSRLRWWEGETQYF.

The rearrangement links TRBV27 to TRBJ2-1; D not certain. Germline CDR1 and CDR2: MNHEY and SMNVEV (reference sequence). There are 12 residues in the CDR3. The germline V and J ends were trimmed by 5 bases and 2 bases, with 4 bases remaining between them. In DNA, the CDR3 is TGTGCCAGCAGTACCACCTACAATGAGCAGTTCTTC. Its translation: CASSTTYNEQFF.

The chain is built from TRBV29-1 and TRBJ2-1; 8 bases are shared with TRBD2. Germline V lookup: CDR1 SQVTM, CDR2 ANQGSEA. V lost 3 bases to trimming and J lost 7 bases; unmatched junction nucleotides: 8. The CDR3 has 14 residues. CDR3 nucleotide sequence: TGCAGCGTTGATGCGGCCGGGGGGGGGAATGAGCAGTTCTTC. This encodes CSVDAAGGGNEQFF.

CDR3 in DNA: TGTGCCAGCAGAAAAGGGTCCCCTAATGAAAAACTGTTTTTT. Translating it yields CASRKGSPNEKLFF. The genes are TRBV28 and TRBJ1-4, with D unclear. The V gene lost 6 bases and the J gene lost 3 bases, with 11 bases spanning the gap. The germline gives CDR1 MDHEN, CDR2 SYDVKM. The CDR3 is 14 residues long.

The chain links TRBV28 to TRBJ2-7; D is perhaps TRBD1 (5 bases). Trimming removed 5 bases at V and 2 bases at J, with 16 bases between. The CDR3 runs 15 residues. In germline, CDR1 is MDHEN, CDR2 SYDVKM. CDR3 coding DNA: TGTGCCAGCAGTCCCCCCTCGACAGTCGCCTACGAGCAGTACTTC. It encodes CASSPPSTVAYEQYF.

V usage is TRBV19 and J usage is TRBJ2-2; TRBD2 matches at 13 bases. The ends lost 8 bases at V and 6 bases at J; junction bases unmatched: 6. The CDR3 contains 15 residues. Germline CDR1 and CDR2: LNHDA and SQIVND (reference sequence). The CDR3 reads CASRGLAGDAGELFF. Written as DNA, the CDR3 is TGTGCCAGTCGTGGACTAGCGGGAGATGCCGGGGAGCTGTTTTTT.

This chain connects TRBV5-8 to TRBJ1-4; D uncertain. From germline, CDR1 is SGHTS and CDR2 YDEGEE. The CDR3 covers 14 residues. Trimming removed 2 bases from V and 5 bases from J, with 10 bases in between. The CDR3 sequence: CASSFRGGNEKLFF. CDR3 nucleotide sequence: TGTGCCAGCAGCTTCAGAGGAGGGAATGAAAAACTGTTTTTT.

This CDR3 reads CATSPPTSGGADTQYF. The DNA of the CDR3 is TGTGCCACCTCTCCTCCGACTAGCGGGGGGGCAGATACGCAGTATTTT. The rearrangement links TRBV27 to TRBJ2-3, with TRBD2 matching 14 bases. Germline V CDR1 and CDR2: MNHEY, SMNVEV (reference sequence). The CDR3 loop spans 16 amino acids. V dropped 10 bases and J dropped 4; count of bases not matched to a gene: 10.

CDR3 protein: CASSRAVGTSGSEQYF. The CDR3 nucleotides read TGCGCCAGCAGCAGGGCAGTGGGGACTAGCGGGAGCGAGCAGTACTTC. V is TRBV5-1 and J is TRBJ2-7, with TRBD2 matching over 14 bases. There are 16 residues in the CDR3. V dropped 4 bases and J dropped 6; count of bases not matched to a gene: 9. CDR1 and CDR2 from the germline V gene are SGHRS and YFSETQ.

The chain is built from TRBV4-2 and TRBJ1-1; 10 positions agree with TRBD1. The trim removed 3 bases at V and 1 base at J, leaving 8 bases unmatched. CDR1 LGHNA and CDR2 YNFKEQ come from the germline V gene. The CDR3 length is 17 residues. The CDR3 sequence is CASSQTGTGAGNTEAFF. Here the CDR3 DNA reads TGTGCCAGCAGCCAGACTGGGACAGGGGCGGGGAACACTGAAGCTTTCTTT.

The CDR3 DNA reads as TGTGCCAGCAGTTTCACAGGGAACACTGAAGCTTTCTTT. Translated: CASSFTGNTEAFF. V and J are TRBV27 and TRBJ1-1; a weak D match, TRBD1 (5 bases). The V and J ends lost 3 bases and 1 base respectively, with 6 bases between them. Germline V gene data show CDR1 as MNHEY and CDR2 as SMNVEV (reference sequence). The CDR3 has 13 residues.

This chain uses TRBV6-5 with TRBJ2-7; 9 bases are shared with TRBD1. The ends lost 0 bases at V and 5 bases at J; junction bases unmatched: 5. The CDR3 covers 15 residues. Germline loops: CDR1 MNHEY, CDR2 SVGAGI. The CDR3 region is CASSYSGTGGNEQYF. For the CDR3, the DNA is TGTGCCAGCAGTTACTCGGGAACAGGGGGCAACGAGCAGTACTTC.

The V and J genes are TRBV6-6 and TRBJ2-7; 7 bases are a match to TRBD2. The CDR3 sequence is 16 residues long. Germline CDR1 MNHNY, CDR2 SVGAGI (reference sequence). The junction had 13 bases not matched to a gene; V was cut back by 6 bases and J by 2 bases. The CDR3 region has the DNA TGTGCCAGCAGAAATAGGGAGGGGCGTGGGACCTACGAGCAGTACTTC. Translating gives CASRNREGRGTYEQYF.

J is TRBJ1-6 and V is TRBV5-1; 7 bases are shared with TRBD1. CDR3 size: 18 residues. Germline assignment: CDR1 SGHRS and CDR2 YFSETQ. V shed 3 bases, J shed 0 bases, and the junction held 9 bases outside the gene matches. The CDR3: CASSWGTGDSSYNSPLHF. The CDR3 DNA sequence: TGCGCCAGCAGCTGGGGTACAGGGGACAGCTCCTATAATTCACCCCTCCACTTT.